The T cell receptor (beta chain) described here comes from a study of T cells in Graves' hyperthyroidism and ophthalmopathy. The study, taken as a whole, reports: A median around 6.4 months before onset, the model predicted ophthalmopathy.

Pregnant or lactating patients were excluded, as were those with uncontrolled infection or other autoimmune disease. Initially, at the first diagnosis of hyperthyroidism and before any ophthalmopathy symptoms, blood was sampled. Researchers took RNA transcripts and amplified the TCR beta CDR3 regions from them. Researchers ran a first-round RT-PCR on the TCR CDR3 using the HTBI primer set. TCRdb used MiXCR to reprocess the multiplex PCR reads, holding one entry per CDR3 protein. The sample has about 130,000 distinct CDR3 sequences, roughly 23% seen once. This clonotype has a count of ten or more. Its antigen is still unknown. Sequencing was performed on blood. This sequence was found in a woman aged 45-65 years with Graves' hyperthyroidism that later progressed to Graves' ophthalmopathy.

CDR3 sequence: CASSRDRGGETQYF. As DNA, the CDR3 is TGTGCCAGCAGTCGGGACAGGGGAGGAGAGACCCAGTACTTC. V usage is TRBV2 and J usage is TRBJ2-5; TRBD1 matches at 10 bases. CDR3 length: 14 residues. V lost 5 bases, J lost 4 bases, and 4 bases stayed unmatched. The germline gives CDR1 SNHLY, CDR2 FYNNEI.